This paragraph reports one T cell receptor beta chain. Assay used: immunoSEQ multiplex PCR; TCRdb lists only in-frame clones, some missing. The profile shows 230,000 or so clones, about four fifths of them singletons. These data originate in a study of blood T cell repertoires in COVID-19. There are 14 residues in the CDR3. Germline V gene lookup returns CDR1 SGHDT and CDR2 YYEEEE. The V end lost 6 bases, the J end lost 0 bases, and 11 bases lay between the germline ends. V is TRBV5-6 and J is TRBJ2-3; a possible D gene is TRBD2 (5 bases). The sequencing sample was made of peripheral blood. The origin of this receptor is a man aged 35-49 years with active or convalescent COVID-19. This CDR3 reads CASKSGSSTDTQYF. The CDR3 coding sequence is TGTGCCAGCAAATCGGGGTCGAGCACAGATACGCAGTATTTT.